Below, one T cell receptor (beta chain) is given with its context. A second PCR of 7 to 11 cycles used a sample-barcoded 5' primer and a J-beta primer mix. Each CDR3 protein is one row after TCRdb ran MiXCR on the 5' RACE reads. The sample holds about 1,400,000 distinct CDR3 sequences, roughly 59% seen once. Isolated PBMCs totaled at least 7 million in each sample. This sample was taken from a study of blood T cells in healthy people across ages. Losses at the gene ends were 6 bases for V and 6 bases for J; bases not matched to a gene: 7. There are 14 residues in the CDR3. Germline-derived CDR1 and CDR2 are SNHLY and FYNNEI.

The clonotype comes from a man aged 18 to 29 in good health. The chain has TRBV2 and TRBJ2-1; 8 bases align to TRBD1. Sequenced: blood. CDR3 residues: CASSKDRVGNEQFF. CDR3 nucleotide sequence: TGTGCCAGCAGCAAGGACAGGGTTGGCAATGAGCAGTTCTTC.